Described below is a single T cell receptor beta chain sequence and its context. Its antigen specificity is not known. Per-base qualities were not stored, and no clone one base away is much larger. These data originate in a study of blood T cell repertoires in COVID-19 (dated by TCRdb to the early 2020s). Regarding the complete study: The collaborator samples originated in the United States, Italy and Spain and spanned the acute and convalescent phases of COVID-19. Sample metadata almost always included a de-identified subject ID, COVID-19 status, age in years and sex. Subjects who had been exposed to COVID-19, were actively infected with it, or had recovered from it provided the deeply sampled blood TCRbeta repertoires that made up the dataset. Where available, HLA class I and class II types were obtained from metadata supplied by the sample provider rather than from assay-based typing. Samples were obtained from the ongoing ImmuneRACE study (first 160 participants) and from about 1,300 subjects provided by 6 global collaborators. The material from the prospective study consisted of cDNA or gDNA derived from T cells, B-cell-depleted T cells, or PBMCs. The repertoires were released in a freely available public database meant as a resource for research on the immune response to SARS-CoV-2.

Each collaborating institution followed its own protocols to collect whole blood in K2EDTA tubes. For TCRbeta analysis, collaborator samples were shipped as frozen whole blood, as isolated PBMCs, or as DNA extracted from either sample type. CDR1 and CDR2 were assigned from the germline V gene (reference sequence) as SGHNT and YYREEE. Trimming removed 3 bases from V and 7 bases from J, leaving 7 bases between the germline ends. CDR3 length: 12 amino acids, cysteine to phenylalanine. Just CDR3 DNA is preserved here, 36 bases in frame from base 1. Points the paper makes about the study in general: The amount of clinical and demographic metadata varied by source and participant and was provided uncurated.

The immunoSEQ Assay, a bias-controlled multiplex PCR, was used to amplify TCRbeta CDR3 regions from genomic DNA. As for how the authors treated the data: The number of nucleated cells in each sample was estimated from the amplification of reference gene primers within the assay. To quantify the absolute abundance of each unique TCRbeta CDR3 rearrangement, sequence reads were collapsed and filtered. For each sample, productive Simpson clonality was calculated as the square root of Simpson's diversity index over productive rearrangements. Drawn from immuneACCESS, this table holds only the in-frame rearrangements with V and J called that TCRdb kept. Clones are partly lost; checked studies trace under half to an unresolved V gene and leave the rest unexplained. That table gives V, J and clone size, and the DNA gave D and trimming. For this sample the table gives tens of thousands of clones, of which about 80% were detected only once. The top ten clonotypes cover 28% of the sample.

The chain couples TRBV5-4 to TRBJ2-2, with no confidently assigned D gene. This clonotype was obtained from a human donor in a cohort sampled during active COVID-19. Sample: peripheral blood. CDR3 protein: CASSSQDGELFF. The nucleotide sequence is given as TGTGCCAGCAGCTCGCAGGACGGGGAGCTGTTTTTT.